Listed here are 6 T cell receptor beta chains from one sample, sequenced in a study of blood T cell repertoires in COVID-19. Assay: immunoSEQ multiplex PCR; the TCRdb copy retains only in-frame clones and omits some. The sample shows some 300,000 clones, 86% of them seen only once. Input material: peripheral blood. These receptors originate from a woman between 70 and 85 years old with COVID-19, enrolled during active disease.

This chain uses TRBV6-5 with TRBJ1-5; 9 bases are shared with TRBD1. The CDR3 length is 14 residues. Germline V lookup: CDR1 MNHEY, CDR2 SVGAGI. Losses at the gene ends were 8 bases for V and 7 bases for J; bases not matched to a gene: 9. CDR3 sequence reads: CASGPDRGGQPQHF. Here the CDR3 DNA reads TGTGCCAGCGGCCCGGACAGGGGAGGCCAGCCCCAGCATTTT.

This rearrangement joins TRBV28 to TRBJ1-5, with D perhaps TRBD1 (6 bases). Germline CDR1 reads MDHEN; CDR2 reads SYDVKM. Trimming removed 5 bases from V and 5 bases from J, with 13 bases in between. This CDR3 region has 14 residues. CDR3 sequence: CASSIFSGDQPQHF. CDR3 bases: TGTGCCAGCAGTATTTTTTCAGGGGATCAGCCCCAGCATTTT.

For the CDR3, the DNA is TGTGCCAGCAGCTTACAGGGGGCAGGTCAGCCCCAGCATTTT. This sequence encodes CASSLQGAGQPQHF. This chain connects TRBV5-4 to TRBJ1-5; TRBD1 matches 9 bases. The junction had 3 bases not matched to a gene; V was cut back by 2 bases and J by 6 bases. The CDR3 loop spans 14 amino acids. Germline V gene sequence: CDR1 SGHNT, CDR2 YYREEE (reference sequence).

The V call is TRBV28, the J call TRBJ2-1; tentatively, D is TRBD1 (6 bases). Trimming cost V 5 bases and J 7 bases, with 15 bases left between them. Germline V gene sequence: CDR1 MDHEN, CDR2 SYDVKM. The CDR3 covers 14 residues. The CDR3 nucleotides read TGTGCCAGCAGTCCCGGACAGAGGTTTAATGAGCAGTTCTTC. Translation gives CASSPGQRFNEQFF.

Here the CDR3 reads CATSDRAGGSAFF. CDR3 nucleotides: TGTGCCACCAGTGATCGGGCAGGGGGATCGGCTTTCTTT. This sequence joins TRBV24-1 and TRBJ1-1, with 7 nucleotides matching TRBD1. CDR3 size: 13 residues. Trimming removed 3 bases from V and 11 bases from J; junction bases left unmatched: 8. Per the germline V gene, CDR1 is KGHDR and CDR2 is SFDVKD.

V gene TRBV9 combines with J gene TRBJ1-4, with D unresolved. Germline assignment: CDR1 SGDLS and CDR2 YYNGEE. The CDR3 runs to 14 residues. Deletions cut 3 bases from V and 0 bases from J, with 6 bases between. The CDR3 protein is CASSDTSTNEKLFF. The CDR3 DNA sequence: TGTGCCAGCAGCGACACATCAACTAATGAAAAACTGTTTTTT.